Presented here are 27 T cell receptor beta chains from one specimen sequenced in a study of cytomegalovirus exposure and HLA in healthy donors. With 60 Vbeta and 13 Jbeta primers, the PCR was carried out. Using immunoSEQ multiplex PCR, the repertoire was profiled, and TCRdb retains in-frame clones only, with some absent. The repertoire consists of more than 95,000 clones, with 65% to 80% occurring once and the leading ten covering more than 3%. Material: PBMCs. These receptors came from a man younger than 45 in good health and CMV-seronegative.

V is TRBV25-1 and J is TRBJ1-4; D uncertain. V was clipped by 1 base and J by 7 bases, with 13 bases between them. This CDR3 is 15 amino acids long. Germline loops: CDR1 MGHDK, CDR2 SYGVNS. The CDR3 DNA reads as TGTGCCAGCAGTGAATCGTGGGCGAATGGTGAAAAACTGTTTTTT. Protein product: CASSESWANGEKLFF.

This clone has a single count. This chain uses TRBV11-2 with TRBJ2-5, with 9 bases identical to TRBD1. CDR3 size: 13 residues. Germline V lookup: CDR1 SGHAT, CDR2 FQNNGV. J gave up 3 bases and V 5 bases, and 1 base lay outside the gene matches. The CDR3 sequence: CASSRDREETQYF. The CDR3 nucleotides read TGTGCCAGCAGCCGGGACAGGGAAGAGACCCAGTACTTC.

This clone was found a few times. This chain uses TRBV7-2 with TRBJ1-4; D gene uncertain. Germline V gives CDR1 SGHTA, CDR2 FQGNSA. The CDR3 sequence is 15 residues long. V shed 5 bases and J shed 7 bases, with 17 bases lying between them. CDR3 region: CASSPRSGLGEKLFF. The DNA for the CDR3 is TGTGCCAGCAGCCCAAGGTCGGGGTTGGGTGAAAAACTGTTTTTT. The full variable domain, in which reference TRBV7-2 and TRBJ1-4 provide the parts outside the CDR3, is GAGVSQSPSNKVTEKGKDVELRCDPISGHTALYWYRQSLGQGLEFLIYFQGNSAPDKSGLPSDRFSAERTGGSVSTLTIQRTQQEDSAVYLCASSPRSGLGEKLFFGSGTQLSVL.

The V gene is TRBV25-1, the J gene TRBJ1-5; perhaps TRBD1 as D (5 bases). The CDR3 is 16 residues long. Germline V CDR1 and CDR2: MGHDK, SYGVNS. The germline V and J ends were trimmed by 2 bases and 1 base, with 12 bases remaining between them. CDR3 sequence reads: CASSEGGGISNQPQHF. CDR3 coding DNA: TGTGCCAGCAGTGAAGGGGGAGGGATCAGCAATCAGCCCCAGCATTTT.

The V call is TRBV5-1, the J call TRBJ1-1; 9 nucleotides match TRBD1. Germline CDR1 is SGHRS and CDR2 is YFSETQ. This CDR3 region has 15 residues. V lost 4 bases and J lost 4; bases outside the gene matches: 8. DNA of the CDR3: TGCGCCAGCAGCAAACAGGGGGCGCGGAGCACTGAAGCTTTCTTT. It translates to CASSKQGARSTEAFF.

The chain carries TRBV5-1 and TRBJ1-2, with TRBD1 matching 7 bases. The V gene's germline CDR1 is SGHRS and CDR2 YFSETQ. With V trimmed by 0 bases and J by 5 bases, 4 bases remained unmatched. CDR3 length: 14 amino acids. The CDR3, as DNA: TGCGCCAGCAGCTTGGGACAGGGAACTTATGGCTACACCTTC. Encoded protein: CASSLGQGTYGYTF.

V and J are TRBV7-8 and TRBJ2-7; tentative D call: TRBD1 (5 bases). Germline-derived CDR1 and CDR2 are SGHVS and FQNEAQ. CDR3 length: 14 amino acids. V was clipped by 3 bases and J by 2 bases, with 11 bases between them. In DNA form, the CDR3 reads TGTGCCAGCAGCTTTAGACAGACTGCCTACGAGCAGTACTTC. Translation gives CASSFRQTAYEQYF.

The chain has TRBV27 and TRBJ1-1, with 7 bases lining up with TRBD1. CDR1 is MNHEY and CDR2 is SMNVEV in the germline V gene (reference sequence). The length of the CDR3 is 17 residues. Trimming cost V 3 bases and J 1 base; bases outside gene matches: 11. The chain's CDR3 is CASSLNRGYGRNTEAFF. The CDR3 DNA follows: TGTGCCAGCAGTTTGAACAGGGGCTATGGTAGGAACACTGAAGCTTTCTTT.

The chain combines TRBV6-1 with TRBJ1-4; D is perhaps TRBD1 (6 bases). This CDR3 comprises 15 residues. V was shortened by 5 bases and J by 10 bases, with 20 bases between the two germline ends. Germline CDR1 and CDR2: MNHNS and SASEGT. In nucleotides, the CDR3 is TGTGCCAGCAGTTCGAACAGGGTGACTGGTAGAAAACTGTTTTTT. Translating it yields CASSSNRVTGRKLFF.

This clone was seen once. This chain uses TRBV10-1 with TRBJ1-1; the D is unclear. Germline V gene data show CDR1 as WNHNN and CDR2 as SYGVQD (reference sequence). The CDR3 has 14 residues. V lost 2 bases and J 1 base, leaving 8 bases between the germline ends. CDR3 sequence (DNA): TGCGCCAGCAGTGAGGGTGGAGGGAACACTGAAGCTTTCTTT. Translation: CASSEGGGNTEAFF.

This clone was recorded a few times. The chain couples TRBV5-6 to TRBJ1-1; the D is unclear. In germline, CDR1 is SGHDT, CDR2 YYEEEE. This CDR3 is 12 amino acids long. V was clipped by 4 bases and J by 1 base, with 5 bases between them. This CDR3 reads CASSRGNTEAFF. The CDR3 DNA is TGTGCCAGCAGCCGCGGGAACACTGAAGCTTTCTTT.

This rearrangement joins TRBV10-2 to TRBJ2-2; 8 bases are a match to TRBD1. This CDR3 spans 16 amino acids. The V gene end was trimmed by 7 bases and the J gene end by 0 bases; junction bases not matched to a gene: 7. Germline CDR1 WSHSY, CDR2 SAAADI. The CDR3 coding sequence is TGCGCCAGCACCCACCACAGGGGGACGAACACCGGGGAGCTGTTTTTT. Residues: CASTHHRGTNTGELFF.

The V and J genes are TRBV6-5 and TRBJ1-1, with D perhaps TRBD1 (6 bases). The V and J ends lost 2 bases and 4 bases respectively, with 8 bases between them. This CDR3 spans 13 amino acids. Germline-derived CDR1 and CDR2 are MNHEY and SVGAGI. CDR3 DNA sequence: TGTGCCAGCAGTTACGTAGGGGGCACTGAAGCTTTCTTT. Protein sequence: CASSYVGGTEAFF.

The chain combines TRBV14 with TRBJ1-2; D possibly corresponds to TRBD1 (5 bases). The CDR3 loop spans 16 amino acids. V dropped 0 bases and J dropped 7 bases, with 18 bases sitting between them. Germline V gives CDR1 SGHDN, CDR2 FVKESK. This CDR3 is CASSQDIGAYNTGYTF. The CDR3 bases are TGTGCCAGCAGCCAAGACATTGGGGCCTATAATACTGGCTACACCTTC.

The sample holds a few counts of this clone. The gene calls are TRBV2 and TRBJ1-4; D is undetermined. Trimming left V 4 bases short and J 6 bases short, with 3 bases between. The germline CDR1 and CDR2 sequences are SNHLY and FYNNEI. The CDR3 runs 11 residues. The chain's CDR3 is CASSADEKLFF. CDR3 coding DNA: TGTGCCAGCAGTGCGGATGAAAAACTGTTTTTT.

This clone turned up a few times. The rearrangement links TRBV5-5 to TRBJ2-1; 8 bases line up with TRBD1. This CDR3 is built from 14 residues. J lost 8 bases, V lost 4 bases, and 8 bases had no gene match. Germline-derived CDR1 and CDR2 are SGHKS and YYEKEE (reference sequence). This CDR3 is CASSAAGTGDEQFF. Here the CDR3 DNA reads TGTGCCAGCAGCGCCGCCGGGACAGGCGATGAGCAGTTCTTC.

J is TRBJ1-5 and V is TRBV10-2; no clear D. The CDR3 has 12 amino acids. Trimming removed 3 bases from V and 4 bases from J, with 4 bases in between. Germline assignment: CDR1 WSHSY and CDR2 SAAADI. CDR3 nucleotides: TGCGCCAGCAGTGACCCGAATCAGCCCCAGCATTTT. As protein: CASSDPNQPQHF.

The chain links TRBV6-6 to TRBJ1-4; TRBD1 is a possible D gene (6 bases). V was pared by 11 bases and J by 3 bases, with 16 bases between. Per germline, CDR1 MNHNY and CDR2 SVGAGI (reference sequence). The CDR3 length is 14 residues. The CDR3 protein is CASSQGFSNEKLFF. CDR3 sequence (DNA): TGTGCCTCCTCACAGGGATTTTCTAATGAAAAACTGTTTTTT.

The gene calls are TRBV5-1 and TRBJ2-3, with 9 bases matching TRBD1. The CDR3 totals 16 residues. Germline V gives CDR1 SGHRS, CDR2 YFSETQ. J was trimmed by 5 bases and V by 4 bases; bases with no gene match: 11. In nucleotides, the CDR3 is TGCGCCAGCAGCCAGAGGATAGACAGGGGGGAAGATACGCAGTATTTT. This sequence encodes CASSQRIDRGEDTQYF.

The rearrangement joins TRBV4-3 to TRBJ1-4; 9 bases map to TRBD1. The length of the CDR3 is 15 residues. Germline trimming cut 3 bases from V and 6 bases from J; bases unmatched to any gene: 5. Germline CDR1 and CDR2: LGHNA and YSLEER. CDR3 residues: CASSQVGQGDEKLFF. CDR3 nucleotides: TGCGCCAGCAGCCAGGTGGGACAGGGAGATGAAAAACTGTTTTTT.

This clone was recorded a few times. This sequence joins TRBV4-3 and TRBJ1-1; 8 bases agree with TRBD1. The CDR3 has 15 amino acids. V lost 2 bases to trimming and J lost 11 bases; unmatched junction nucleotides: 13. Germline CDR1 reads LGHNA; CDR2 reads YSLEER. CDR3 DNA sequence: TGCGCCAGCAGCCAACGATCCGGACAGGGAGCGCACGCTTTCTTT. Protein product: CASSQRSGQGAHAFF.

The V and J genes are TRBV9 and TRBJ1-5; D not certain. Germline V CDR1 and CDR2: SGDLS, YYNGEE. The CDR3 is 14 residues long. Trimming stripped 0 bases from V and 4 bases from J, with 8 bases between. CDR3: CASSVGDGNQPQHF. The CDR3 nucleotides read TGTGCCAGCAGCGTAGGTGACGGGAATCAGCCCCAGCATTTT. The whole variable domain, filled in from reference TRBV9 and TRBJ1-5, reads DSGVTQTPKHLITATGQRVTLRCSPRSGDLSVYWYQQSLDQGLQFLIQYYNGEERAKGNILERFSAQQFPDLHSELNLSSLELGDSALYFCASSVGDGNQPQHFGDGTRLSIL.

The chain carries TRBV4-3 and TRBJ1-5; no definite D call. The CDR3 sequence is 15 residues long. Germline V lookup: CDR1 LGHNA, CDR2 YSLEER. V shed 0 bases and J shed 3 bases, with 9 bases lying between them. The CDR3 nucleotides are TGCGCCAGCAGCCAAGATTTGGACTTCAATCAGCCCCAGCATTTT. Translation gives CASSQDLDFNQPQHF.

The rearrangement uses TRBV7-9 and TRBJ2-7, with a tentative D call TRBD1 (6 bases). The CDR3 has 13 residues. The germline V gene encodes CDR1 SEHNR and CDR2 FQNEAQ (reference sequence). V lost 5 bases and J lost 1, with 9 bases in between. As DNA, the CDR3 is TGTGCCAGCAGCCGCCAGGGGTCCTACGAGCAGTACTTC. It encodes CASSRQGSYEQYF.

The V call is TRBV4-1, the J call TRBJ1-2; D gene uncertain. The CDR3 runs 13 residues. Germline lookup yields CDR1 MGHRA and CDR2 YSYEKL. Trimming cost V 0 bases and J 6 bases, with 8 bases left between them. Here the CDR3 reads CASSQDGPNGYTF. The CDR3 DNA sequence: TGCGCCAGCAGCCAAGATGGCCCAAATGGCTACACCTTC.

V is TRBV7-9 and J is TRBJ1-4, with 10 positions matching TRBD1. CDR3 length: 16 residues. Germline V gene data show CDR1 as SEHNR and CDR2 as FQNEAQ (reference sequence). The V segment lost 4 bases and the J segment 1 base; nucleotides outside the gene matches: 3. The CDR3 sequence: CASSYWTGGTNEKLFF. In nucleotides, the CDR3 is TGTGCCAGCAGCTATTGGACAGGGGGAACTAATGAAAAACTGTTTTTT.

V and J are TRBV10-3 and TRBJ2-5; 8 nucleotides match TRBD2. CDR1 is ENHRY, CDR2 SYGVKD, per germline. J gave up 5 bases and V 7 bases, and 6 bases lay outside the gene matches. The CDR3 covers 13 residues. CDR3 amino acids: CAIMVREGETQYF. The CDR3 coding sequence is TGTGCCATCATGGTCCGGGAGGGGGAGACCCAGTACTTC.